This TCR beta chain originates from a study of Graves' ophthalmopathy and Graves' hyperthyroidism (dated by TCRdb to 2016 to 2018). Describing the broader study: Peripheral blood was collected before any treatment was given, at the time of initial diagnosis. The independent validation cohort included under 20 hyperthyroidism patients plus 17 patients who later progressed from hyperthyroidism to ophthalmopathy. Following sampling, methimazole starting at 30 mg daily was administered to hyperthyroidism patients, and high-dose intravenous methylprednisolone was administered to ophthalmopathy patients. In roughly 6 hyperthyroidism patients, the T-cell repertoires found in thyroid tissue were compared with those found in blood. TCR beta repertoire signatures were used to distinguish Graves' ophthalmopathy from Graves' hyperthyroidism and to predict progression to ophthalmopathy. The 95 to 100 discovery patients were randomly split 7:3 into training and test sets. In total, under 150 blood samples were TCR-sequenced: some 43 ophthalmopathy, some 75 hyperthyroidism and roughly 17 hyperthyroidism-to-ophthalmopathy patients. To explore V-J signatures distinguishing ophthalmopathy from hyperthyroidism, a discovery set of roughly 98 patients (roughly 45 ophthalmopathy, 55 to 60 stable hyperthyroidism) was enrolled. General conclusions and limits of the study: In cross-validation, the 13-signature model distinguished ophthalmopathy from stable hyperthyroidism with about 87% sensitivity and around 82% specificity, and in the test set the corresponding values were around 80% and 75%. In validation, the model predicted ophthalmopathy progression with 55% to 71% sensitivity and roughly 72% specificity; some 13 predicted patients were CT-confirmed with GO in a median of about 6.2 months. Most expanded thyroid clonotypes with frequency above 0.001 were also detected in blood, suggesting blood repertoires may reflect the thyroid immune response. Sample size was not predetermined statistically, and investigators were not blinded to group allocation.

For repertoire sequencing, the TCR beta CDR3 regions were amplified from RNA transcripts. A first-round RT-PCR used HTBI primers with the Qiagen OneStep RT-PCR kit, followed by a second-round multiplex PCR, size selection and purification. The libraries underwent paired-end sequencing with 100 bp reads on an Illumina HiSeq2000. On the study's bioinformatics: SOAPnuke was used to process the reads, removing any read that contained adapters or uncalled bases, had a mean Phred below 15, or lacked an exact match to the constant primer or identifier. COPE v1.2.5 was used to merge high-quality paired reads. Each unique nucleotide sequence was defined as a clonotype, and clonotypes were aligned to IMGT TRB V, D and J references with MiTCR v1.1. The analysis was limited to V-J combinations with a frequency above 0.0001, which together covered approximately 99% of repertoires. For each V-J combination, a TCR clonal expansion and chaos score was defined as the ratio of F50 clonal expansion to chaos observed in the TCRdist matrix. Welch's t-statistics and random forest were used to reduce the features to 13 V-J combinations, which were then used as input to a naive Bayes classifier. The Morisita-Horn index was used to measure how similar the thyroid and blood repertoires were. TCRdb reprocessing: public reads trimmed at Q25 with fastp, clones called with MiXCR, in-frame beta chains kept. Here each entry gathers all rows of one CDR3 protein and keeps the most common genes and DNA. The V and J calls, along with clone size, are taken from TCRdb and not from the paper's own processing. Recorded for this sample are some 390,000 distinct CDR3 sequences; about a sixth of them occurred a single time. The ten largest clonotypes hold approximately 1.4% of the sample.

Patients with ophthalmopathy had moderately to severely active disease, with a Clinical Activity Score of 3 or more, a NOSPECS grade of 4 or more, and a disease duration of less than 3 months. Patients with other autoimmune diseases, uncontrolled infections, pregnancy or lactation were excluded. Clinical symptoms, serum thyroxine, TRAb, thyroid ultrasound and orbital computed tomography were used for diagnosis. Using Ficoll-Paque density gradient centrifugation, PBMCs were isolated from less than 13 ml of fresh peripheral blood. Trizol reagent was used to extract the total RNA, and its quality was then checked on an Agilent 2100 Bioanalyzer. This clonotype has at least ten counts. The antigen it binds to is not known. No base qualities exist here, and no much larger clone lies one base off it. From a lookup of the germline V gene (reference sequence), CDR1 and CDR2 are DFQATT and SNEGSKA. There are 15 amino acids in the CDR3, from cysteine to phenylalanine inclusive. Solely the CDR3 DNA is kept, with 45 bases framed from the first base. The germline V end is reduced by 3 bases and the J end by 1 base; junction bases left unmatched: 6.

Sequencing input: peripheral blood. The sequence was obtained from a woman between 18 and 29 years old with Graves' ophthalmopathy. Donor details come from another sample of the same person, matched by shared clones. The chain links TRBV20-1 with TRBJ2-7; 10 nucleotides in the junction match TRBD2. CDR3 region: CSASRTSGSSYEQYF. The DNA is TGCAGTGCTAGTAGGACTAGCGGATCGTCCTACGAGCAGTACTTC.